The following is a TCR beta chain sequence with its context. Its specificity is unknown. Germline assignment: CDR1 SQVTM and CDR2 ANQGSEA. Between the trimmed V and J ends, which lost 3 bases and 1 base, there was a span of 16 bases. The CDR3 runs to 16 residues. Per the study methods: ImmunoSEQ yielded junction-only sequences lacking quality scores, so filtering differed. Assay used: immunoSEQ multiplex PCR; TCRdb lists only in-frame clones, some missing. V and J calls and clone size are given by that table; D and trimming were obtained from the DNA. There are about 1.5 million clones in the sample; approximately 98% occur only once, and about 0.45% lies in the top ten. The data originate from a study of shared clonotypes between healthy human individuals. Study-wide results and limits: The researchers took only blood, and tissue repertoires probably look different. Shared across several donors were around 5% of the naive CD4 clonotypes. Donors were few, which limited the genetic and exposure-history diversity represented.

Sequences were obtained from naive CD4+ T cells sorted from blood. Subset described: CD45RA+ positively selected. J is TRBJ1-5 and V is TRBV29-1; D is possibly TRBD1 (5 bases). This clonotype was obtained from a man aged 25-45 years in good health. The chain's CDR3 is CSVDGLAGMSNQPQHF. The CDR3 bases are TGCAGCGTTGATGGTCTGGCAGGGATGAGCAATCAGCCCCAGCATTTT.